The 23 T cell receptor beta chains listed next were all sequenced from one sample in a study of graft-versus-host responses after intestinal transplantation. This table comes from immunoSEQ multiplex PCR, and its TCRdb copy is limited to in-frame clones, with some not included. The data show fewer than 70,000 clones, 80% to 95% seen once. The sequenced sample was bone marrow, obtained almost 750 days after intestinal transplantation. The receptors shown here come from a human patient who received an intestinal transplant, so some T cells may come from the graft donor.

V is TRBV14 and J is TRBJ1-2; D ambiguous. Trimming pared 1 base from V and 2 bases from J, leaving 8 bases between. The V gene's germline CDR1 is SGHDN and CDR2 FVKESK. The CDR3 is 14 amino acids. The CDR3 DNA is TGTGCCAGCAGCCAAGCATCACAGAACTATGGCTACACCTTC. Residues: CASSQASQNYGYTF.

The chain couples TRBV6-9 to TRBJ1-4, with TRBD1 as a possible D gene (5 bases). Trimming stripped 4 bases from V and 5 bases from J, with 14 bases between. The CDR3 totals 15 residues. Per the germline V gene, CDR1 is MNHGY and CDR2 is SVAAGI. CDR3 bases: TGTGCCAGCAGTTCCGCACCGGGGCGAAATGAAAAACTGTTTTTT. It translates to CASSSAPGRNEKLFF.

The chain has TRBV6-4 and TRBJ2-2, with no clear D. Between the trimmed V and J ends, which lost 3 bases and 4 bases, there was a span of 6 bases. Germline assignment: CDR1 MRHNA and CDR2 SNTAGT. The CDR3 is 13 amino acids. CDR3 in amino acids: CASSEGSTGELFF. Here the CDR3 DNA reads TGTGCCAGCAGTGAAGGAAGCACCGGGGAGCTGTTTTTT.

This chain connects TRBV21-1 to TRBJ1-5; TRBD1 is taken as the D call from the table, unchecked against the DNA. TRBV21-1 counts as a pseudogene. The CDR3 spans 14 residues. CDR3 DNA: TGTGCCAGCAGCAAAGGACAGGGCAATCAGCCCCAGCATTTT. This encodes CASSKGQGNQPQHF.

Concerning this clone itself: Within the sample, other DNA sequences also encode this same CDR3. The chain carries TRBV13 and TRBJ1-1; D remains ambiguous. V was clipped by 0 bases and J by 10 bases, with 3 bases between them. The germline V gene encodes CDR1 PRHDT and CDR2 FYEKMQ (reference sequence). This CDR3 has 10 residues. CDR3 nucleotide sequence: TGTGCCAGCAGCTTAGGTCTAGCTTTCTTT. As protein: CASSLGLAFF.

The rearrangement uses TRBV9 and TRBJ2-5; 16 nucleotides line up with TRBD2. The CDR3 contains 17 residues. Germline trimming cut 4 bases from V and 5 bases from J; bases unmatched to any gene: 8. Germline lookup yields CDR1 SGDLS and CDR2 YYNGEE. CDR3 sequence: CASSSPRGLAGGETQYF. In DNA form, the CDR3 reads TGTGCCAGCAGCTCCCCCAGGGGACTAGCGGGGGGGGAGACCCAGTACTTC.

This chain connects TRBV30 to TRBJ2-5, with D unclear. This CDR3 is built from 12 residues. The germline gives CDR1 GTSNPN, CDR2 SVGIG (reference sequence). V gave up 0 bases and J gave up 1 base, with 3 bases separating them. CDR3 amino acids: CAWSVSQETQYF. In nucleotides, the CDR3 is TGTGCCTGGAGTGTAAGCCAAGAGACCCAGTACTTC. Complete variable domain (other parts from reference TRBV30 and TRBJ2-5): SQTIHQWPATLVQPVGSPLSLECTVEGTSNPNLYWYRQAAGRGLQLLFYSVGIGQISSEVPQNLSASRPQDRQFILSSKKLLLSDSGFYLCAWSVSQETQYFGPGTRLLVL.

This chain joins TRBV5-4 and TRBJ2-3; a weak D match, TRBD1 (6 bases). In germline, CDR1 is SGHNT, CDR2 YYREEE (reference sequence). CDR3 length equals 16 residues. V lost 4 bases, J lost 6 bases, and 21 bases lay in between. DNA for the CDR3: TGTGCCAGCAGCCCCCCTCAACGGGACAAGAGGGATACGCAGTATTTT. This encodes CASSPPQRDKRDTQYF.

This chain links TRBV6-5 with TRBJ2-2; 8 bases match TRBD2. The CDR3 spans 14 residues. V shed 5 bases, J shed 4 bases, and the junction held 3 bases outside the gene matches. Germline CDR1 reads MNHEY; CDR2 reads SVGAGI. The CDR3 loop is CASSRGTSTGELFF. The CDR3 region has the DNA TGTGCCAGCAGTCGCGGGACTAGCACCGGGGAGCTGTTTTTT.

V gene TRBV7-3 combines with J gene TRBJ2-7; possibly TRBD2 for D (6 bases). The CDR3 runs 12 residues. V gave up 11 bases and J gave up 3 bases, with 14 bases separating them. Germline V lookup: CDR1 SGHTA, CDR2 FQGTGA. The CDR3 region is CAQRAGFYEQYF. The CDR3 region has the DNA TGTGCCCAACGGGCGGGGTTCTACGAGCAGTACTTC.

This clone was counted a single time. The rearrangement joins TRBV7-9 to TRBJ1-6, with a possible D match to TRBD1 (5 bases). This CDR3 has 16 residues. V lost 5 bases to trimming and J lost 2 bases, with 13 bases between them. Per germline, CDR1 SEHNR and CDR2 FQNEAQ (reference sequence). For the CDR3, the DNA is TGTGCCAGCAGCCCTACTGGGGCCGCCTATAATTCACCCCTCCACTTT. Protein sequence: CASSPTGAAYNSPLHF.

The V gene is TRBV5-1, the J gene TRBJ1-1; TRBD1 matches 9 bases. The CDR3 contains 15 residues. Looked up from germline, CDR1 is SGHRS and CDR2 is YFSETQ. V was clipped by 4 bases and J by 3 bases; unmatched bases: 7. The CDR3 DNA reads TGCGCCAGCAGCATAGGGACAGGGTGGGACACTGAAGCTTTCTTT. Translated: CASSIGTGWDTEAFF.

There are a few counts of this clone. The V call is TRBV2, the J call TRBJ2-2; TRBD1 is a possible D gene (6 bases). Germline V gene data show CDR1 as SNHLY and CDR2 as FYNNEI. Trimming took off 8 bases at V and 2 bases at J, with 12 bases between the two ends. The CDR3 covers 14 residues. The CDR3 coding sequence is TGTGCCAGCCTCCGTGGGACAAACACCGGGGAGCTGTTTTTT. Translating gives CASLRGTNTGELFF.

The V and J genes are TRBV4-2 and TRBJ2-7; D is possibly TRBD2 (5 bases). The CDR3 has 13 amino acids. V lost 4 bases, J lost 4 bases, and 11 bases lay in between. The germline V gene has CDR1 LGHNA and CDR2 YNFKEQ. CDR3 coding DNA: TGTGCCAGCAGCCCGGACGGAGGTTACGAGCAGTACTTC. Amino acids: CASSPDGGYEQYF.

The chain has TRBV6-6 and TRBJ2-7; D gene unclear. Trimming shortened V by 5 bases and J by 2 bases, and 16 bases separated the two germline ends. There are 15 residues in the CDR3. CDR1 MNHNY and CDR2 SVGAGI come from the germline V gene (reference sequence). The CDR3 nucleotides are TGTGCCAGCAGTCCTAAGGTCCCAAAGACCTACGAGCAGTACTTC. Encoded protein: CASSPKVPKTYEQYF.

This chain links TRBV6-4 with TRBJ1-5, with D hard to call. Trimming cost V 5 bases and J 2 bases, with 13 bases left between them. The V gene's germline CDR1 is MRHNA and CDR2 SNTAGT. CDR3 length: 15 residues. The CDR3 protein is CASSWAGPGNQPQHF. In nucleotides, the CDR3 is TGTGCCAGCAGTTGGGCCGGACCGGGCAATCAGCCCCAGCATTTT.

This clone was counted a single time. The rearrangement joins TRBV2 to TRBJ2-7, with D tentatively TRBD1 (5 bases). V was shortened by 6 bases and J by 5 bases, with 14 bases between the two germline ends. The CDR3 spans 13 residues. Germline CDR1 is SNHLY and CDR2 is FYNNEI. CDR3 bases: TGTGCCAGCAGAATGGGGCCGCGAAACGAGCAGTACTTC. It translates to CASRMGPRNEQYF.

The chain links TRBV29-1 to TRBJ2-1; D might be TRBD1 (6 bases). The CDR3 contains 15 residues. Germline values: CDR1 SQVTM, CDR2 ANQGSEA. V gave up 3 bases and J gave up 0 bases, with 12 bases separating them. The CDR3 region has the DNA TGCAGCGTTGAGGGGGCGGAGTTCTCCTACAATGAGCAGTTCTTC. It is translated as CSVEGAEFSYNEQFF.

The V and J genes are TRBV5-1 and TRBJ2-7; unclear D gene. The CDR3 has 13 amino acids. With 0 bases removed from V and 2 bases from J, the gap between germline ends came to 6 bases. The germline CDR1 and CDR2 sequences are SGHRS and YFSETQ. The CDR3 region is CASSLDQTYEQYF. The CDR3 region has the DNA TGCGCCAGCAGCTTGGACCAGACCTACGAGCAGTACTTC.

The chain couples TRBV7-2 to TRBJ1-2; TRBD1 aligns across 10 bases. Germline V gives CDR1 SGHTA, CDR2 FQGNSA. V lost 1 base and J lost 8; bases outside the gene matches: 7. The CDR3 totals 15 residues. CDR3: CASSLGGQGNRGYTF. The CDR3, as DNA: TGTGCCAGCAGCTTAGGGGGACAGGGGAACCGCGGCTACACCTTC.

The rearrangement links TRBV5-1 to TRBJ2-1; tentative D call: TRBD2 (5 bases). Trimming shortened V by 4 bases and J by 8 bases, and 16 bases separated the two germline ends. Germline V gives CDR1 SGHRS, CDR2 YFSETQ. The CDR3 runs to 14 residues. CDR3 sequence: CASSLGSGSDEQFF. The CDR3 nucleotides read TGCGCCAGCAGCCTTGGAAGCGGTAGTGATGAGCAGTTCTTC.

The V call is TRBV5-5, the J call TRBJ1-6; possible D gene TRBD1, 6 bases. This CDR3 spans 17 amino acids. The germline CDR1 and CDR2 sequences are SGHKS and YYEKEE (reference sequence). Trimming took off 2 bases at V and 0 bases at J, with 12 bases between the two ends. The CDR3 DNA is TGTGCCAGCAGCTTATGGGGGACAAACTCCTATAATTCACCCCTCCACTTT. Translating gives CASSLWGTNSYNSPLHF.

V and J are TRBV6-5 and TRBJ2-7; D remains unclear. There are 15 residues in the CDR3. Trimming cost V 7 bases and J 1 base, with 17 bases left between them. Germline-derived CDR1 and CDR2 are MNHEY and SVGAGI. The CDR3 region has the DNA TGTGCCAGCACCTCGTTGGGTGGCTCTTCCTACGAGCAGTACTTC. It yields the protein CASTSLGGSSYEQYF.